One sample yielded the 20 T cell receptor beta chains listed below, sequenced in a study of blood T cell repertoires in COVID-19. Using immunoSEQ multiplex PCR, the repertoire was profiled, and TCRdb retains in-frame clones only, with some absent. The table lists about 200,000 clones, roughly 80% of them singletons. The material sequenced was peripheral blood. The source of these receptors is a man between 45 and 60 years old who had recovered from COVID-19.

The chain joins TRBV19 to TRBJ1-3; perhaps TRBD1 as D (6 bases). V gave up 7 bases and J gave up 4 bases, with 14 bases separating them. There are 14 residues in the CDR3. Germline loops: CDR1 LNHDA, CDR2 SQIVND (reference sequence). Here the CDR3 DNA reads TGTGCCAGTACCCTTGGACAGTCCGGAAACACCATATATTTT. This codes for CASTLGQSGNTIYF.

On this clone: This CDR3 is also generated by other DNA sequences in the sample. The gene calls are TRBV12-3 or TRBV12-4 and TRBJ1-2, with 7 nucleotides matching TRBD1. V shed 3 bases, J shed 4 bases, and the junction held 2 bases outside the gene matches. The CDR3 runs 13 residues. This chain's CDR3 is CASSLGQTYGYTF. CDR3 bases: TGTGCCAGCAGTTTGGGACAGACCTATGGCTACACCTTC.

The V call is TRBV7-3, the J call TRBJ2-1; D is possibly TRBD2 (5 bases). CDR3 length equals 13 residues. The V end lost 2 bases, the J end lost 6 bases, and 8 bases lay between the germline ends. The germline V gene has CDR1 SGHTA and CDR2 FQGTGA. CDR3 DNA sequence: TGTGCCAGCAGCTTAGGGAGACTCAATGAGCAGTTCTTC. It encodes CASSLGRLNEQFF.

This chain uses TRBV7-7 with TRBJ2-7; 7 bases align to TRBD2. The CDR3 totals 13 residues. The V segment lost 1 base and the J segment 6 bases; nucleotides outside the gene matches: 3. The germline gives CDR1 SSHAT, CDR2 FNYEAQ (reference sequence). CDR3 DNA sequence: TGTGCCAGCAGCTTAGATCCGGGAGGCGAGCAGTACTTC. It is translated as CASSLDPGGEQYF.

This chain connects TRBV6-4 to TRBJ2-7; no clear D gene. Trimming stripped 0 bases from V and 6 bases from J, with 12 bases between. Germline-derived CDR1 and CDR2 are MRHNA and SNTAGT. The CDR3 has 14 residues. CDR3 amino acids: CASSDSAGSGEQYF. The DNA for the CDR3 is TGTGCCAGCAGTGACTCGGCCGGGTCGGGCGAGCAGTACTTC.

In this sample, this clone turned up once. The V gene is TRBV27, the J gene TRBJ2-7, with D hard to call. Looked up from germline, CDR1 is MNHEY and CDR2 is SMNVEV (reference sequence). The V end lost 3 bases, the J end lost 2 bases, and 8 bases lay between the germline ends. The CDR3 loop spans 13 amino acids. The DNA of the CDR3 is TGTGCCAGCAGTTTTGCCAGAACCTACGAGCAGTACTTC. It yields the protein CASSFARTYEQYF.

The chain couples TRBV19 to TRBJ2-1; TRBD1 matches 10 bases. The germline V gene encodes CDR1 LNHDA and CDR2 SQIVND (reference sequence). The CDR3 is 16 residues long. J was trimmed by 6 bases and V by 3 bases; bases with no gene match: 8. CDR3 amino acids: CASSIFRDRGLNEQFF. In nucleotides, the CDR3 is TGTGCCAGTAGTATCTTTCGGGACAGGGGACTCAATGAGCAGTTCTTC.

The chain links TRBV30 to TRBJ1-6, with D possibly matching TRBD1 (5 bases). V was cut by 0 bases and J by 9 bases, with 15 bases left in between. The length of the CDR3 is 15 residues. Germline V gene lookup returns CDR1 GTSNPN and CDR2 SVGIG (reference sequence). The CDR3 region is CAWSVTRQGISPLHF. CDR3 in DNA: TGTGCCTGGAGTGTGACCCGCCAGGGAATTTCACCCCTCCACTTT.

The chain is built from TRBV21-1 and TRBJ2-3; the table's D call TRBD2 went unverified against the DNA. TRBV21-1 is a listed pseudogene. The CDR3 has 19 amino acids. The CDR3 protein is CASSKGGSGAHTSTDTQYF. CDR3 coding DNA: TGTGCCAGCAGCAAAGGTGGGAGCGGAGCTCACACTAGCACAGATACGCAGTATTTT.

DNA of the CDR3: TGCGCCAGCAGCTTGTCTACAGGGGACTATGGCTACACCTTC. Translated, it gives CASSLSTGDYGYTF. The J gene is TRBJ1-2, the V gene TRBV5-1, with TRBD1 identical over 7 bases. There are 14 residues in the CDR3. CDR1 and CDR2 (germline): SGHRS, YFSETQ. The V segment lost 1 base and the J segment 3 bases; nucleotides outside the gene matches: 3.

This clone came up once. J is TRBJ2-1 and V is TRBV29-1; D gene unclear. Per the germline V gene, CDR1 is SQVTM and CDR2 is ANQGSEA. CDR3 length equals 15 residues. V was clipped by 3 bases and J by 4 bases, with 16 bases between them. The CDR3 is CSVDSARHSYNEQFF. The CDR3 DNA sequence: TGCAGCGTTGATTCGGCCAGACATTCTTACAATGAGCAGTTCTTC.

The CDR3 nucleotides read TGTGCCAGCAGTTTATCGGCTCGCGGGACCGGGGAGCTGTTTTTT. It encodes CASSLSARGTGELFF. The rearrangement links TRBV27 to TRBJ2-2, with D perhaps TRBD2 (5 bases). V was shortened by 0 bases and J by 5 bases, with 10 bases between the two germline ends. CDR1 and CDR2 (germline): MNHEY, SMNVEV (reference sequence). The CDR3 runs to 15 residues.

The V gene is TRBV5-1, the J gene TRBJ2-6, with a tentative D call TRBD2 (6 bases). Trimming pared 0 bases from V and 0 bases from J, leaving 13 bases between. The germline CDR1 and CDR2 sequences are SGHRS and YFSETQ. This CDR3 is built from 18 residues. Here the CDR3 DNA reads TGCGCCAGCAGCTTGGCCGTCGGAGGGAGCTCTGGGGCCAACGTCCTGACTTTC. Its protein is CASSLAVGGSSGANVLTF.

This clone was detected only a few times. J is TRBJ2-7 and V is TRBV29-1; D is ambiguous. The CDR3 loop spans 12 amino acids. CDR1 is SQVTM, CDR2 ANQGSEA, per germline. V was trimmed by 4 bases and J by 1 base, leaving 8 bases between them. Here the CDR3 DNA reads TGCAGCGTTGGGTACTCTTCCTACGAGCAGTACTTC. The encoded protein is CSVGYSSYEQYF.

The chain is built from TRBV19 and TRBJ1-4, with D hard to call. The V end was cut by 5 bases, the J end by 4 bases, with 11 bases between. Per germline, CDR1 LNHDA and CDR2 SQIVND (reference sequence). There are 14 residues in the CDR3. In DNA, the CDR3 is TGTGCCAGTAGTCCGGGAGCTTTTAATGAAAAACTGTTTTTT. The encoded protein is CASSPGAFNEKLFF.

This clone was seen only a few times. This CDR3 reads CASSLQGRFATEAFF. The CDR3 nucleotides read TGTGCCAGCTCACTACAGGGAAGGTTCGCCACTGAAGCTTTCTTT. This rearrangement joins TRBV18 to TRBJ1-1; D may be TRBD1 (6 bases). This CDR3 spans 15 amino acids. V lost 4 bases and J 4 bases, leaving 16 bases between the germline ends. Germline V gives CDR1 KGHSH, CDR2 LQKENI.

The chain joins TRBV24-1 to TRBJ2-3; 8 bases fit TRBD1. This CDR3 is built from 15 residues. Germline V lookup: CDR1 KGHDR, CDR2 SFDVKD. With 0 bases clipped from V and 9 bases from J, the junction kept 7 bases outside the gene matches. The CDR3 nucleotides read TGTGCCACCAGTGATTTGCAGGCAGGGGGCGAGACGCAGTATTTT. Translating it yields CATSDLQAGGETQYF.

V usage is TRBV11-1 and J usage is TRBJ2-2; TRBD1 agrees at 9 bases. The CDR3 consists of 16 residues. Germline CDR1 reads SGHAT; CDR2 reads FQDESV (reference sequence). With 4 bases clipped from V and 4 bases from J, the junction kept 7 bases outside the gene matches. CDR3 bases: TGTGCCAGCAGCTCCGGACAGGGGAGGGGCACCGGGGAGCTGTTTTTT. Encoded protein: CASSSGQGRGTGELFF.

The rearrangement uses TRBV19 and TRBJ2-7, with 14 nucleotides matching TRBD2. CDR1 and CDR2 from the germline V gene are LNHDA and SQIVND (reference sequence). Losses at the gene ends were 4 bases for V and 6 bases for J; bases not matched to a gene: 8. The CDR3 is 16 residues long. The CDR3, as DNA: TGTGCCAGTAGTAAGGGACTAGCGGGAGCCATACGCGAGCAGTACTTC. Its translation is CASSKGLAGAIREQYF.

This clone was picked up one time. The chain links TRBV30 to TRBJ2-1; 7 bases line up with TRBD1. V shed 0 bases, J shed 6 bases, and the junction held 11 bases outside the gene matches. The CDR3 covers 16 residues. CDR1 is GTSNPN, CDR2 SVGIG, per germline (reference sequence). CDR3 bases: TGTGCCTGGAGTGTACACTGGGGACAGCAATCCAATGAGCAGTTCTTC. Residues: CAWSVHWGQQSNEQFF. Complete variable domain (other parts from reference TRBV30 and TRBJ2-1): SQTIHQWPATLVQPVGSPLSLECTVEGTSNPNLYWYRQAAGRGLQLLFYSVGIGQISSEVPQNLSASRPQDRQFILSSKKLLLSDSGFYLCAWSVHWGQQSNEQFFGPGTRLTVL.